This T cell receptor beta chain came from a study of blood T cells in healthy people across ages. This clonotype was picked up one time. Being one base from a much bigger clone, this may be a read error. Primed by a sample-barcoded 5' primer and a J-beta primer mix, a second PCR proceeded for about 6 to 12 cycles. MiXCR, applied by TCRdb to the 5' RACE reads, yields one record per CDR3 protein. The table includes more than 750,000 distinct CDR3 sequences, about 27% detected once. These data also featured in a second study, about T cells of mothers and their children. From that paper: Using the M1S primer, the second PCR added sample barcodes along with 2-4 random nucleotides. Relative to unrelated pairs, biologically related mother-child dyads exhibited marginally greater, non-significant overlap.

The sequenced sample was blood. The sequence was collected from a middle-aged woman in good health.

The CDR3 DNA reads as TGCAGCGGCGGGTCTTGGGTGGAAAAACTGTTTTTT. This encodes CSGGSWVEKLFF. The chain joins TRBV29-1 to TRBJ1-4; D unclear. Germline V gene data show CDR1 as SQVTM and CDR2 as ANQGSEA. Trimming took off 7 bases at V and 8 bases at J, with 14 bases between the two ends. The CDR3 has 12 amino acids.